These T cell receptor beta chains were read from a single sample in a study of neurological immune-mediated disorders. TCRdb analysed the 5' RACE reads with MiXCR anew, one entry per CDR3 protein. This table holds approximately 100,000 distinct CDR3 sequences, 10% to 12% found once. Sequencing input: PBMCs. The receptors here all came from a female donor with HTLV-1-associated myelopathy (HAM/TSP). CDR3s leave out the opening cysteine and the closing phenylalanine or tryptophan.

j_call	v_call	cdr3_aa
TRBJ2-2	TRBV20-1	SARDGPGELF
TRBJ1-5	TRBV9	ASSPRQGSIGQPQH
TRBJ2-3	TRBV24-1	ATSDPGTGFGTDTQY
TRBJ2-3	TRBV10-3	AISEWRGGYLTDTQY
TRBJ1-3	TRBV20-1	SAFPRRAVGNTIY
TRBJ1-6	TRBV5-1	ASSLEGPTYNSPLH
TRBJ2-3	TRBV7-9	ASTWTGAIVTQY
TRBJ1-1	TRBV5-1	ASSTEVGLTVQAF
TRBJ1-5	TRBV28	ASSLIAGQPQH
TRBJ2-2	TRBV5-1	ASSLDAVGSAGELF
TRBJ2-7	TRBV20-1	SARDRQDPYEQY
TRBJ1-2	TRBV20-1	SARHFGYGYT
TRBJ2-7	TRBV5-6	ASSFDSTYEQY
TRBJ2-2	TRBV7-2	ASSFVTGELF
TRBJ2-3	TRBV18	ASSPIDYRANPASTDTQY
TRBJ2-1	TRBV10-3	AISESTASSYNEQF
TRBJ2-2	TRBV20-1	SARADSGSSGELF
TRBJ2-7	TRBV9	ASSVEALGPPY
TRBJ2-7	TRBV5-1	ASSLGSLYEQY
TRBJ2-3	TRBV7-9	ASSRLGAGRSTDTQY
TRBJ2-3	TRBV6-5	ASRIAGETDTQY
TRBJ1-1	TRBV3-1	ASSQGLTGNTEAF
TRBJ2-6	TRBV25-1	ASSAGANVLT
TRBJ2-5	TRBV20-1	SVAVWKVQETQY
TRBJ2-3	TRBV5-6	ASSLVAGIGTDTQY
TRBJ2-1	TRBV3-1	ASSQDDGWVAGPNEQF
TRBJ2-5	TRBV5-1	ASSLSGGGETQY
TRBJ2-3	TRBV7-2	ASSRTSGGPGRTDTQY
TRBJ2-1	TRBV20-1	SAVLAGGLPSSYNEQF
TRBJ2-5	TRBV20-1	SAIGGLRVGETQY
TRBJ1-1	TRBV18	ASATGNTEAF
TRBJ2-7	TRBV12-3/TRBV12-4	ASSVSYEQY
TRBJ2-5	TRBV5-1	ASKMAVEETQY
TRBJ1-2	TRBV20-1	SARDVAQGDRGYT
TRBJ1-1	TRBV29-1	SGGHPNTEAF
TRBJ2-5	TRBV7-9	ASHDTGSGAKTQY
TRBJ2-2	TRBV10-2	ASSEILYTGELF
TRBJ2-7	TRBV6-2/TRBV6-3	ASREAGVTYEQY
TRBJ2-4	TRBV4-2	ASSQTLISGGGIQY
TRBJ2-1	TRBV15	ATSRARTENNEQF